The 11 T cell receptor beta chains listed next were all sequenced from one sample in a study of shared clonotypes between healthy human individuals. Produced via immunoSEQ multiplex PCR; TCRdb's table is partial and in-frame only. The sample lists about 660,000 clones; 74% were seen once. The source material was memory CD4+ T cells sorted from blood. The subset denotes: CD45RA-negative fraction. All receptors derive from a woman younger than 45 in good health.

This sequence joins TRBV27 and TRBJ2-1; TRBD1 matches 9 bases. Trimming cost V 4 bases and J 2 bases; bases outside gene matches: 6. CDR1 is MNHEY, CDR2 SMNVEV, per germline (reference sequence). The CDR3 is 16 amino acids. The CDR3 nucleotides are TGTGCCAGCAGTTCACAGGGGGCGAGCACCTACAATGAGCAGTTCTTC. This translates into CASSSQGASTYNEQFF.

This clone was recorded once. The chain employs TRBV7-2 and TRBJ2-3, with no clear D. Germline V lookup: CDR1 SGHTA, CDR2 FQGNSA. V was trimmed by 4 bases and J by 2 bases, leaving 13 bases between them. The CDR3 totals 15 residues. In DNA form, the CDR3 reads TGTGCCAGCAGCTCTCGGATCGTTTACACAGATACGCAGTATTTT. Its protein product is CASSSRIVYTDTQYF.

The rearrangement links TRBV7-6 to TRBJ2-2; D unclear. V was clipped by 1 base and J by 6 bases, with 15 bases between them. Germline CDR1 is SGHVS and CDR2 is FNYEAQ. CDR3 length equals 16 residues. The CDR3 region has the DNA TGTGCCAGCAGCTTAGTTTCCGCCCAATTATCCGGGGAGCTGTTTTTT. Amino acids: CASSLVSAQLSGELFF. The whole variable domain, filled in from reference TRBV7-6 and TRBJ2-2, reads GAGVSQSPRYKVTKRGQDVALRCDPISGHVSLYWYRQALGQGPEFLTYFNYEAQQDKSGLPNDRFSAERPEGSISTLTIQRTEQRDSAMYRCASSLVSAQLSGELFFGEGSRLTVL.

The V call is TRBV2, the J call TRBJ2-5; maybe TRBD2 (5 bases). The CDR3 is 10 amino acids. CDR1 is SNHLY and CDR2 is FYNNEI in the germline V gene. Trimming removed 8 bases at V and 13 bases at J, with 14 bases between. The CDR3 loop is CASEGSEGYF. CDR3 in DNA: TGTGCCAGCGAGGGTAGCGAGGGGTACTTC.

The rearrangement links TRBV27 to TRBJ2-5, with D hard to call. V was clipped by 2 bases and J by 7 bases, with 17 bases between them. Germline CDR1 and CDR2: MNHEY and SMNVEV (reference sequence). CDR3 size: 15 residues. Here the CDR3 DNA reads TGTGCCAGCAGTTTAGTGGGCACACCAGTAGGGACCCAGTACTTC. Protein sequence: CASSLVGTPVGTQYF.

This CDR3 reads CAWSVVALVTEAFF. The CDR3 DNA reads TGTGCCTGGAGTGTAGTAGCATTGGTCACTGAAGCTTTCTTT. The V call is TRBV30, the J call TRBJ1-1; D unclear. Germline CDR1 and CDR2: GTSNPN and SVGIG (reference sequence). V lost 0 bases and J 4 bases, leaving 12 bases between the germline ends. The CDR3 consists of 14 residues. Looking up the rest from reference TRBV30 and TRBJ1-1 gives the full variable domain: SQTIHQWPATLVQPVGSPLSLECTVEGTSNPNLYWYRQAAGRGLQLLFYSVGIGQISSEVPQNLSASRPQDRQFILSSKKLLLSDSGFYLCAWSVVALVTEAFFGQGTRLTVV.

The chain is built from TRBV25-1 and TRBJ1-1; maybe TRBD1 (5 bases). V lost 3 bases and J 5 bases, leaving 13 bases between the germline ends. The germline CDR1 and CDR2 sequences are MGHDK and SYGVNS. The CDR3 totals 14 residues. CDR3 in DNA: TGTGCCAGCAGTGATATCGGGGGGAATACTGAAGCTTTCTTT. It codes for CASSDIGGNTEAFF.

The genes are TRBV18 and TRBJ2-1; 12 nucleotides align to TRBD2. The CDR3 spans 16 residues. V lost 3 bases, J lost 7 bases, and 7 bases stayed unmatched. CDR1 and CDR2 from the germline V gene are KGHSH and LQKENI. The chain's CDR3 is CASSPGTSGPINEQFF. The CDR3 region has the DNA TGTGCCAGCTCACCTGGGACTAGCGGGCCCATAAATGAGCAGTTCTTC.

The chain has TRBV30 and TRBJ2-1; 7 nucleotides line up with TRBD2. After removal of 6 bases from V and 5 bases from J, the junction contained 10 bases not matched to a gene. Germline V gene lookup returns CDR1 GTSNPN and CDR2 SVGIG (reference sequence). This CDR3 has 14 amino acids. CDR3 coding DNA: TGTGCCTGCACCCCTCTAGCGGTCGACAATGAGCAGTTCTTC. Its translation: CACTPLAVDNEQFF.

CDR3 sequence (DNA): TGTGCCAGCAGCTTCACAGATTTAAACATTCAGTACTTC. It translates to CASSFTDLNIQYF. The gene calls are TRBV5-5 and TRBJ2-4; D unclear. V was clipped by 2 bases and J by 6 bases, with 9 bases between them. CDR3 length equals 13 residues. Per germline, CDR1 SGHKS and CDR2 YYEKEE (reference sequence). Filled out from reference TRBV5-5 and TRBJ2-4, the complete variable domain reads DAGVTQSPTHLIKTRGQQVTLRCSPISGHKSVSWYQQVLGQGPQFIFQYYEKEERGRGNFPDRFSARQFPNYSSELNVNALLLGDSALYLCASSFTDLNIQYFGAGTRLSVL.

The CDR3 here is CASSGGDTQYF. CDR3 in DNA: TGCGCCAGCAGCGGAGGGGATACGCAGTATTTT. V is TRBV5-1 and J is TRBJ2-3, with D possibly matching TRBD2 (6 bases). CDR3 size: 11 residues. Germline V gene sequence: CDR1 SGHRS, CDR2 YFSETQ. V was cut by 4 bases and J by 6 bases, with 6 bases left in between.